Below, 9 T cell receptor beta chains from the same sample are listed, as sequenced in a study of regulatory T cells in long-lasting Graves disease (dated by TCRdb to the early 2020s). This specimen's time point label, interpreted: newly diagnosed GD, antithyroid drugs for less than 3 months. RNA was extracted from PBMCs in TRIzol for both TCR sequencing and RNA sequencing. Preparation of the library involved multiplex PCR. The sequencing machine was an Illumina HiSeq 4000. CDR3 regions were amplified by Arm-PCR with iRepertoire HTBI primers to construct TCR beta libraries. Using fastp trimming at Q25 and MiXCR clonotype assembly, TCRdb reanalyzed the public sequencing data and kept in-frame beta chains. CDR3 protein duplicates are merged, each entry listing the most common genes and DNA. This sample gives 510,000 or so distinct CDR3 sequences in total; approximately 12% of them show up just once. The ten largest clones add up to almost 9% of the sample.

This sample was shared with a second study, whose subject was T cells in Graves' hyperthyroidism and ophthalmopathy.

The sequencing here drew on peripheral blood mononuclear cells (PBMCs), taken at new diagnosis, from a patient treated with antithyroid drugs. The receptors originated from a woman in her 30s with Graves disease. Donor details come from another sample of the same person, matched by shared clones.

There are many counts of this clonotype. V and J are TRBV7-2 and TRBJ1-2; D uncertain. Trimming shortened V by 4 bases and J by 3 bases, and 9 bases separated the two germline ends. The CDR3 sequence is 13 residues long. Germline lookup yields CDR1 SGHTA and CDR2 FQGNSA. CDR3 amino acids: CASSSLVYYGYTF. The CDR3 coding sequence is TGTGCCAGCAGCTCGTTAGTGTACTATGGCTACACCTTC.

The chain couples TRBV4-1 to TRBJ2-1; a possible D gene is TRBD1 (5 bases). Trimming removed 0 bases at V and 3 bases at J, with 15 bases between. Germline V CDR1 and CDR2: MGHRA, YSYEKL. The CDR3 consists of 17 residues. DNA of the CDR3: TGCGCCAGCAGCCAAGATGTAGGGGCGTTCGACTACAATGAGCAGTTCTTC. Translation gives CASSQDVGAFDYNEQFF.

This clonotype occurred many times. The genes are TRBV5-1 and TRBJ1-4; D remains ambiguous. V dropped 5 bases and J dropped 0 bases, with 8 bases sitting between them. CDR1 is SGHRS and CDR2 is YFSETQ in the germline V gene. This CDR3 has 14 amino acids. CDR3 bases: TGCGCCAGCAGTGCAGATGCAACTAATGAAAAACTGTTTTTT. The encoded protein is CASSADATNEKLFF.

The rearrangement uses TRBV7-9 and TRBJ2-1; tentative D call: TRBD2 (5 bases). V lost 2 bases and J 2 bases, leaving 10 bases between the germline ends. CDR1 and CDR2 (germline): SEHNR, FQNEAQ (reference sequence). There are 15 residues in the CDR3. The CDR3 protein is CASSLMSGTYNEQFF. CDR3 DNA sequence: TGTGCCAGCAGCTTAATGAGCGGAACCTACAATGAGCAGTTCTTC.

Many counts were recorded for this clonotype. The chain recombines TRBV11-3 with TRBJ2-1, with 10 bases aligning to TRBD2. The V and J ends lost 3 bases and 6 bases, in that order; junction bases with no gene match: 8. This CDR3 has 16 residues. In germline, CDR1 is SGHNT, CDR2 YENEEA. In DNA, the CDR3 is TGTGCCAGCAGCTTGGCTAGCGGGAGTTCGGGCAATGAGCAGTTCTTC. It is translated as CASSLASGSSGNEQFF.

DNA of the CDR3: TGTGCCAGCAGCCAAAATGGGGGGGCCAATCAGCCCCAGCATTTT. Its protein product is CASSQNGGANQPQHF. The rearrangement links TRBV7-2 to TRBJ1-5; weak D call: TRBD1 (6 bases). V lost 5 bases and J lost 3, with 14 bases in between. CDR1 SGHTA and CDR2 FQGNSA come from the germline V gene. This CDR3 is 15 amino acids long. Filled out from reference TRBV7-2 and TRBJ1-5, the complete variable domain reads GAGVSQSPSNKVTEKGKDVELRCDPISGHTALYWYRQSLGQGLEFLIYFQGNSAPDKSGLPSDRFSAERTGGSVSTLTIQRTQQEDSAVYLCASSQNGGANQPQHFGDGTRLSIL.

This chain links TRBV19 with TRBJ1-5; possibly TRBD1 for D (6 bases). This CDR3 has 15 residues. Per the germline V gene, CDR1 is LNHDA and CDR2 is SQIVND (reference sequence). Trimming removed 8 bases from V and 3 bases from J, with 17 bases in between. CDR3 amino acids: CASLDRLDINQPQHF. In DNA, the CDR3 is TGTGCCAGTTTAGACAGGCTAGATATCAATCAGCCCCAGCATTTT.

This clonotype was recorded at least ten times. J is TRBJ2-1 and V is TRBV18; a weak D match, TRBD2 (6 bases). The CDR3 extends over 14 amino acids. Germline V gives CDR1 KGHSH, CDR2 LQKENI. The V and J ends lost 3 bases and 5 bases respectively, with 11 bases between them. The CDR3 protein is CASSPSTSNNEQFF. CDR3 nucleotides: TGTGCCAGCTCACCCTCGACTAGTAACAATGAGCAGTTCTTC.

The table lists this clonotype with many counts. The DNA for the CDR3 is TGTGCCAGCAGCTTGTCTGGCGGGGGCAAAAACATTCAGTACTTC. Residues: CASSLSGGGKNIQYF. The chain links TRBV11-2 to TRBJ2-4; 7 bases fit TRBD2. The CDR3 totals 15 residues. From germline, CDR1 is SGHAT and CDR2 FQNNGV. Unmatched junction bases numbered 5, after V lost 3 bases and J lost 3 bases.